The present T cell receptor (beta chain) was sequenced within a study of shared T cell receptors in the human thymus. Using immunoSEQ multiplex PCR, the repertoire was profiled, and TCRdb retains in-frame clones only, with some absent. This sample yields fewer than 700,000 clones, of which 88% are seen a single time; over 0.008% belongs to the top ten. This clone was seen a single time. This CDR3 comprises 15 residues. The germline gives CDR1 SQVTM, CDR2 ANQGSEA. Between the trimmed V and J ends, which lost 2 bases and 0 bases, there was a span of 11 bases. These same data were also listed under a study on human thymus T cells. That publication notes: The donors were infants in Finland with congenital heart defects, otherwise immunologically healthy. Within thymic and blood repertoires, V and J gene usage appeared to be biased. Related reports documented highly overlapping thymic repertoires among unrelated individuals.

The rearrangement uses TRBV29-1 and TRBJ2-4; D unclear. What was sequenced was thymocytes. The TCR was taken from a boy younger than two with a congenital heart defect. This chain's CDR3 is CSVERGRLAKNIQYF. In DNA form, the CDR3 reads TGCAGCGTTGAAAGAGGCCGACTAGCCAAAAACATTCAGTACTTC.